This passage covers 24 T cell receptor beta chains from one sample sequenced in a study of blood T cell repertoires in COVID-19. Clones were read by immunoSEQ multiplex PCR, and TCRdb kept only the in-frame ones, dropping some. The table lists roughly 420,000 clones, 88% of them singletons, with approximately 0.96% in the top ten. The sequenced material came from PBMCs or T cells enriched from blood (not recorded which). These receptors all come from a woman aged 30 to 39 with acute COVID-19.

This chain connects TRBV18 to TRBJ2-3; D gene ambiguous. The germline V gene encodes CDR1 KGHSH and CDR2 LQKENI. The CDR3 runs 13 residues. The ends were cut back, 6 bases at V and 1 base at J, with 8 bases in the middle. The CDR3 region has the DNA TGTGCCAGCTCCCCTCTACGCACAGATACGCAGTATTTT. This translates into CASSPLRTDTQYF. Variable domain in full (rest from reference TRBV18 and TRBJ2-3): NAGVMQNPRHLVRRRGQEARLRCSPMKGHSHVYWYRQLPEEGLKFMVYLQKENIIDESGMPKERFSAEFPKEGPSILRIQQVVRGDSAAYFCASSPLRTDTQYFGPGTRLTVL.

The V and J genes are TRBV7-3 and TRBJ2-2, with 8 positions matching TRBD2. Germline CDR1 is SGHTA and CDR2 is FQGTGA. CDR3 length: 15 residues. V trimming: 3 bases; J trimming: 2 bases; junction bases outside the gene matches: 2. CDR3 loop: CASSFGGVNTGELFF. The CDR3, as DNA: TGTGCCAGCAGCTTCGGGGGGGTAAACACCGGGGAGCTGTTTTTT.

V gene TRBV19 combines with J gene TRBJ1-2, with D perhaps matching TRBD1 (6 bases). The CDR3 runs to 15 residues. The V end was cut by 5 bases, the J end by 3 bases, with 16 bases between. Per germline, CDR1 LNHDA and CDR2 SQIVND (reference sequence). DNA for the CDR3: TGTGCCAGTAGTCAACAGGGCGGTTGGGACTATGGCTACACCTTC. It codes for CASSQQGGWDYGYTF.

CDR3 sequence reads: CASSPPNRGPEQYF. CDR3 nucleotide sequence: TGTGCCAGTAGTCCCCCGAACAGGGGGCCCGAGCAGTACTTC. The chain has TRBV19 and TRBJ2-7; the match to TRBD1 covers 9 bases. Germline V gene lookup returns CDR1 LNHDA and CDR2 SQIVND (reference sequence). This CDR3 spans 14 amino acids. The V and J ends lost 5 bases and 6 bases, in that order; junction bases with no gene match: 8.

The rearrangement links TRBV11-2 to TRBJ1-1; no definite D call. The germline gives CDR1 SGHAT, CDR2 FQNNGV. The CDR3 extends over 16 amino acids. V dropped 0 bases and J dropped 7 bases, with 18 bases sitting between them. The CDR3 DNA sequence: TGTGCCAGCAGCTTAGATCTTCTGCGGTATATGGGTGAAGCTTTCTTT. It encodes CASSLDLLRYMGEAFF. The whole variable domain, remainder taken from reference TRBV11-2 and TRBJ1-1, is EAGVAQSPRYKIIEKRQSVAFWCNPISGHATLYWYQQILGQGPKLLIQFQNNGVVDDSQLPKDRFSAERLKGVDSTLKIQPAKLEDSAVYLCASSLDLLRYMGEAFFGQGTRLTVV.

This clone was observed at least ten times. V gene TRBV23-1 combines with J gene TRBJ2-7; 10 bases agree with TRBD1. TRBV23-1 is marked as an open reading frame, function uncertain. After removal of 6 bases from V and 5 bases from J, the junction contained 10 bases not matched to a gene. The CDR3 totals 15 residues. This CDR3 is CASSPDSDRGDEQYF. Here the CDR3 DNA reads TGCGCCAGCAGCCCTGATTCGGACAGGGGGGACGAGCAGTACTTC.

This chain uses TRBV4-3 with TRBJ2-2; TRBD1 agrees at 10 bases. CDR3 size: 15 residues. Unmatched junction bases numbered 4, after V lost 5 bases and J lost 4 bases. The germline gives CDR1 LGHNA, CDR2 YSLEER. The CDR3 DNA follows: TGCGCCAGCAGCACTGGGACAGGGGTCACCGGGGAGCTGTTTTTT. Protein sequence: CASSTGTGVTGELFF.

The CDR3 DNA is TGCGCCAGCAGCCAAGATAGCCTAGCGGGGGAAGAGCAGTACTTC. Protein sequence: CASSQDSLAGEEQYF. The rearrangement uses TRBV4-3 and TRBJ2-7; 10 nucleotides align to TRBD2. There are 15 residues in the CDR3. The germline gives CDR1 LGHNA, CDR2 YSLEER. Trimming removed 0 bases from V and 7 bases from J; junction bases left unmatched: 6.

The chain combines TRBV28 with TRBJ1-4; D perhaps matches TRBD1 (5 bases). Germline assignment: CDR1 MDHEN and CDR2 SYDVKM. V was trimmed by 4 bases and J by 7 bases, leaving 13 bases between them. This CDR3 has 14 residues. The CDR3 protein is CASSYRLWGEKLFF. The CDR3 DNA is TGTGCCAGCAGTTACAGGCTATGGGGTGAAAAACTGTTTTTT.

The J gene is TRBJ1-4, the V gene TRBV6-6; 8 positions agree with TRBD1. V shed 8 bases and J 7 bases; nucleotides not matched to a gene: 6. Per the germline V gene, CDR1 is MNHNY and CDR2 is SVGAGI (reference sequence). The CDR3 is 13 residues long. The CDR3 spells CASSGGIGEKLFF. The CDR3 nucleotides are TGTGCCAGCTCAGGGGGCATTGGTGAAAAACTGTTTTTT.

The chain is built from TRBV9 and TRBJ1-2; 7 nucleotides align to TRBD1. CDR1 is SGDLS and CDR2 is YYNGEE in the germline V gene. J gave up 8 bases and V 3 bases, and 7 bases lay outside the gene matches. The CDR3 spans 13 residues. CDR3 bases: TGTGCCAGCAGCGAGGGACAGCTGCGGGGCTACACCTTC. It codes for CASSEGQLRGYTF.

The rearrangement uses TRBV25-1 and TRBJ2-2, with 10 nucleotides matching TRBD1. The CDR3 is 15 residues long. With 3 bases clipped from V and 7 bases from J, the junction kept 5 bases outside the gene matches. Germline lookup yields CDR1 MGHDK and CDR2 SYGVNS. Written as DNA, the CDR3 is TGTGCCAGCAGTGAGGGACAGGGGTTAATCGGGGAGCTGTTTTTT. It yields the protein CASSEGQGLIGELFF. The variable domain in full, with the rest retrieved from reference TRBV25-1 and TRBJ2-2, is EADIYQTPRYLVIGTGKKITLECSQTMGHDKMYWYQQDPGMELHLIHYSYGVNSTEKGDLSSESTVSRIRTEHFPLTLESARPSHTSQYLCASSEGQGLIGELFFGEGSRLTVL.

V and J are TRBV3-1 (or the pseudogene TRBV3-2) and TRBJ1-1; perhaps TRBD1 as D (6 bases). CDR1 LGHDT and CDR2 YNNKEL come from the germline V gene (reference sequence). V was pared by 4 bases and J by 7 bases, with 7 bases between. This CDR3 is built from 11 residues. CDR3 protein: CASSRGGEAFF. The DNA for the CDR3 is TGTGCCAGCAGCCGAGGGGGTGAAGCTTTCTTT.

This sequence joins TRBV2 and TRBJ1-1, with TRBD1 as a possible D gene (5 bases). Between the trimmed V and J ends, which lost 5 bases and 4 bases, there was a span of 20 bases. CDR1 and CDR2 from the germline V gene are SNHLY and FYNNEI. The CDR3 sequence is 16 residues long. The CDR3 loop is CASSFQGPTLGTEAFF. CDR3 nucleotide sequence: TGTGCCAGCAGTTTCCAGGGCCCAACCTTGGGCACTGAAGCTTTCTTT. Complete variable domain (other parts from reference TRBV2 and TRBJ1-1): EPEVTQTPSHQVTQMGQEVILRCVPISNHLYFYWYRQILGQKVEFLVSFYNNEISEKSEIFDDQFSVERPDGSNFTLKIRSTKLEDSAMYFCASSFQGPTLGTEAFFGQGTRLTVV.

As DNA, the CDR3 is TGTGCCAGCAGTGAAGACGAATCGGACTATGGCTACACCTTC. Amino acid sequence: CASSEDESDYGYTF. This chain joins TRBV2 and TRBJ1-2; no clear D gene. The CDR3 loop spans 14 amino acids. V lost 1 base to trimming and J lost 3 bases, with 9 bases between them. Germline CDR1 reads SNHLY; CDR2 reads FYNNEI. The full variable domain, completed using reference TRBV2 and TRBJ1-2, is EPEVTQTPSHQVTQMGQEVILRCVPISNHLYFYWYRQILGQKVEFLVSFYNNEISEKSEIFDDQFSVERPDGSNFTLKIRSTKLEDSAMYFCASSEDESDYGYTFGSGTRLTVV.

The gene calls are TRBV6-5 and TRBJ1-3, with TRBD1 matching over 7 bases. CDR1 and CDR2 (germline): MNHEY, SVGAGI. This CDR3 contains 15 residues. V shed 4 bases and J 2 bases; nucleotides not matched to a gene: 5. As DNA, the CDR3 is TGTGCCAGCAGTTCACAGGGGCGCACTGGAAACACCATATATTTT. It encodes CASSSQGRTGNTIYF.

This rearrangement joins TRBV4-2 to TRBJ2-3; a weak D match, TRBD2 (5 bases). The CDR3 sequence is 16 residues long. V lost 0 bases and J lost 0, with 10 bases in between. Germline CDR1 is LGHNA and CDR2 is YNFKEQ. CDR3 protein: CASSQDYRTSTDTQYF. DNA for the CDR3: TGTGCCAGCAGCCAAGATTATAGGACTAGCACAGATACGCAGTATTTT.

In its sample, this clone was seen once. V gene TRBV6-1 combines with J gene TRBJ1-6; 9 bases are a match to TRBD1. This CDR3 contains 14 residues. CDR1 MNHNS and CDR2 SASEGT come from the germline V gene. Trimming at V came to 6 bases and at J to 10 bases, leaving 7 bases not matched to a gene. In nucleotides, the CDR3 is TGTGCCAGCAGCCGGGACAGGGTTGAGTCACCCCTCCACTTT. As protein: CASSRDRVESPLHF.

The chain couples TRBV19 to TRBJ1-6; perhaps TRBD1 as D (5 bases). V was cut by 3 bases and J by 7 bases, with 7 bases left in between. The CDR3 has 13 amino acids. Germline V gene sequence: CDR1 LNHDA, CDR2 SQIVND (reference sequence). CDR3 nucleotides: TGTGCCAGTAGTATCGCAGGGAATTCACCCCTCCACTTT. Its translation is CASSIAGNSPLHF.

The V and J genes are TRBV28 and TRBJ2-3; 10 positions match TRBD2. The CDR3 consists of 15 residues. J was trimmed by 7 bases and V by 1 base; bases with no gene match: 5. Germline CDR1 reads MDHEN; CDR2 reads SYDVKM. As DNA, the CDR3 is TGTGCCAGCAGTTTATCTGGGACTAGCGCCCATACGCAGTATTTT. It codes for CASSLSGTSAHTQYF. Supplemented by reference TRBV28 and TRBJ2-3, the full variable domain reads DVKVTQSSRYLVKRTGEKVFLECVQDMDHENMFWYRQDPGLGLRLIYFSYDVKMKEKGDIPEGYSVSREKKERFSLILESASTNQTSMYLCASSLSGTSAHTQYFGPGTRLTVL.

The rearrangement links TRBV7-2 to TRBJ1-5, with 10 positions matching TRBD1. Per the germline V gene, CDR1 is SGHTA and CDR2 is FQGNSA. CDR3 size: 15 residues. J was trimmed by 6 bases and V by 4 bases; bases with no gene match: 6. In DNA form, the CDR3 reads TGTGCCAGCAGCTGGAGGGACAGGGGTTTTCAGCCCCAGCATTTT. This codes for CASSWRDRGFQPQHF.

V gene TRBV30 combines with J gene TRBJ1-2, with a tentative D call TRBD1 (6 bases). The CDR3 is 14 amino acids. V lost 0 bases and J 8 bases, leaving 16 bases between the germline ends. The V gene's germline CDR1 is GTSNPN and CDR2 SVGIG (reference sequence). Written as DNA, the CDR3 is TGTGCCTGGAGTGTACCCCAGGGGAGAGAAGGCTACACCTTC. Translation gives CAWSVPQGREGYTF.

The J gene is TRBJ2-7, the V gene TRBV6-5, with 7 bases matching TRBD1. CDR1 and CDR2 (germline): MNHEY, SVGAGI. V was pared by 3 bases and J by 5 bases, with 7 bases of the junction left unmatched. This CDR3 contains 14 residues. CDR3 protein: CASSYHRQGNEQYF. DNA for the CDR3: TGTGCCAGCAGTTATCACCGACAGGGCAACGAGCAGTACTTC.

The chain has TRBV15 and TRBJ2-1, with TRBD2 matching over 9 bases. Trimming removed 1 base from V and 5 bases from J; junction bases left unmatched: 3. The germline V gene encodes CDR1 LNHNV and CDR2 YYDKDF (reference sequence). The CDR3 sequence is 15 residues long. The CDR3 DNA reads TGTGCCACCAGCAGAGGCCTAGCGGGGAACAATGAGCAGTTCTTC. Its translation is CATSRGLAGNNEQFF. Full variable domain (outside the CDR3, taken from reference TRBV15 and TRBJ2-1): DAMVIQNPRYQVTQFGKPVTLSCSQTLNHNVMYWYQQKSSQAPKLLFHYYDKDFNNEADTPDNFQSRRPNTSFCFLDIRSPGLGDTAMYLCATSRGLAGNNEQFFGPGTRLTVL.